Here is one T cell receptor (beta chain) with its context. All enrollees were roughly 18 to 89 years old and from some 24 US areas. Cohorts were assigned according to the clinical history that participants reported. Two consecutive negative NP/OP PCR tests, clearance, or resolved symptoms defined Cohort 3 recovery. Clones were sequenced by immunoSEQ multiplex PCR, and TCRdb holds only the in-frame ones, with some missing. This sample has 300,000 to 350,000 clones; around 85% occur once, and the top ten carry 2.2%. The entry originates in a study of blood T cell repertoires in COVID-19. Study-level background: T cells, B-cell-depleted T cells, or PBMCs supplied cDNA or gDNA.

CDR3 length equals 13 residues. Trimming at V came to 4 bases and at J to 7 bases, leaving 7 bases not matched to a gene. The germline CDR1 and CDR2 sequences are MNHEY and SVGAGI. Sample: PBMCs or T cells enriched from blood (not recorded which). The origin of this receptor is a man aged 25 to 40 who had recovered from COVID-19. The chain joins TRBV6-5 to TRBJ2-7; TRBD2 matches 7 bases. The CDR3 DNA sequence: TGTGCCAGCAGTTTGGGGGGGTTGGGAGAGCAGTACTTC. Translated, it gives CASSLGGLGEQYF.